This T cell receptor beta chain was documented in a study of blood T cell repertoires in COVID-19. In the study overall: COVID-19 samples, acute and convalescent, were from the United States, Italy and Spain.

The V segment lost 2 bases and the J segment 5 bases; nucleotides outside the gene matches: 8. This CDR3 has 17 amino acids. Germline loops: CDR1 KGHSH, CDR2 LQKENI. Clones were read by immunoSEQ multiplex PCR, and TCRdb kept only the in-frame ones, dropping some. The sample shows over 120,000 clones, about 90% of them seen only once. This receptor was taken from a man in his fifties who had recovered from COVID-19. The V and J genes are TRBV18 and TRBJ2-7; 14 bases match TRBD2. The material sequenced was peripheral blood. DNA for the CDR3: TGTGCCAGCTCACCAAGGAGACTAGCGGGGGGGCCCCACGAGCAGTACTTC. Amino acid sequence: CASSPRRLAGGPHEQYF.